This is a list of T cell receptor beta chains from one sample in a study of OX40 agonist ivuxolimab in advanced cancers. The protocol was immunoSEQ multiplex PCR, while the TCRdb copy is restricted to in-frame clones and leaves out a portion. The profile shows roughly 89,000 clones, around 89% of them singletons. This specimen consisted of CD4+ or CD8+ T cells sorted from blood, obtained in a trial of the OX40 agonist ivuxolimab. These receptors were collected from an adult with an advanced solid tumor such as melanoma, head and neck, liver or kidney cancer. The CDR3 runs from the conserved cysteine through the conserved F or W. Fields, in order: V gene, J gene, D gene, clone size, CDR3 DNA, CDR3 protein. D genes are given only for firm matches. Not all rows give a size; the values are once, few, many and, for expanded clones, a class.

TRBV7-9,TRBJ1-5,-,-,TGTGCCAGCAGCTTAGACGATAGCAATCAGCCCCAGCATTTT,CASSLDDSNQPQHF
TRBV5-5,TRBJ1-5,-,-,TGTGCCAGCAGCTTGGAAGGAGATAGCAATCAGCCCCAGCATTTT,CASSLEGDSNQPQHF
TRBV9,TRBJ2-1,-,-,TGTGCCAGCAGCGTAGACTTTGACGGCGGTTCTGAGCAGTTCTTC,CASSVDFDGGSEQFF
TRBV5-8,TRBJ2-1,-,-,TGTGCCAGCAGCTTGGAGGGACCGAGCTCCTACAATGAGCAGTTCTTC,CASSLEGPSSYNEQFF
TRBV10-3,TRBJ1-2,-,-,TGTGCCATCAGCGACCTCGGCGCCGCTCCATATGGCTACACCTTC,CAISDLGAAPYGYTF
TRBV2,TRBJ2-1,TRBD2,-,TGTGCCAGCAGCGGCGGGAGGGCCACTGAGCAGTTCTTC,CASSGGRATEQFF
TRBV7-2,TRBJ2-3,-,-,TGTGCCAGCAGCTTTGTCCTGAGCACAGATACGCAGTATTTT,CASSFVLSTDTQYF
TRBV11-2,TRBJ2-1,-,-,TGTGCCAGCAGCTTGGTACTTGATTCCTACAATGAGCAGTTCTTC,CASSLVLDSYNEQFF
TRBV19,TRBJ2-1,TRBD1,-,TGTGCCAGTAGTAGAGACAGGGGTTTGTACAATGAGCAGTTCTTC,CASSRDRGLYNEQFF
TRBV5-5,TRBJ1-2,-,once,TGTGCCAGCAGCTTGACAGACTACTATGGCTACACCTTC,CASSLTDYYGYTF
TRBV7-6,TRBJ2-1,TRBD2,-,TGTGCCAGCAGCTTAGTCCTCTCAGCGGGAGTGTTCTTC,CASSLVLSAGVFF
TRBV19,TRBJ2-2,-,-,TGTGCCAGTAGTATCGGGCAGGGAGTACGAACCGGGGAGCTGTTTTTT,CASSIGQGVRTGELFF
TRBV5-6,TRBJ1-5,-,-,TGTGCCAGCAGCTTGTTAAGCGGCGATGGCAATCAGCCCCAGCATTTT,CASSLLSGDGNQPQHF
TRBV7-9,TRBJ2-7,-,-,TGTGCCAGCAGCTTCGACTCCTACGAGCAGTACTTC,CASSFDSYEQYF
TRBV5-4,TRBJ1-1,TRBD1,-,TGTGCCAGCAGCTTAGTTGGACAGGGGGTGAGCAACACTGAAGCTTTCTTT,CASSLVGQGVSNTEAFF
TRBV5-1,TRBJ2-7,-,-,TGCGCCAGCAGCTTGGCCAGGGATTACGAGCAGTACTTC,CASSLARDYEQYF
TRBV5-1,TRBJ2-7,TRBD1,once,TGCGCCAGCAGCTTGACGGGGACAGGCGCCTACGAGCAGTACTTC,CASSLTGTGAYEQYF
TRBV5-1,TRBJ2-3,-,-,TGCGCCAGCGGATCACTAGCATCTAGCACAGATACGCAGTATTTT,CASGSLASSTDTQYF
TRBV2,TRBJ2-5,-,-,TGTGCCAGCATTGAAGAGATGGCCCAGTACTTC,CASIEEMAQYF
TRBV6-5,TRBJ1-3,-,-,TGTGCCAGCAGTTACAGGGTGGGGGGCCCTGGAAACACCATATATTTT,CASSYRVGGPGNTIYF
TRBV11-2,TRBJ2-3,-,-,TGTGCCAGCAGCTTAGGTGGAGGGGGCAGAGATACGCAGTATTTT,CASSLGGGGRDTQYF
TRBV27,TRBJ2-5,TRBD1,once,TGTGCCAGCAGGGGGGACAGCCGACAAGAGACCCAGTACTTC,CASRGDSRQETQYF
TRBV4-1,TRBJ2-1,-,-,TGCGCCAGCAGCCAAGGTAGGGTAGCGCGGGGATCCTACAATGAGCAGTTCTTC,CASSQGRVARGSYNEQFF
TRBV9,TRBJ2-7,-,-,TGTGCCAGCAGCGTAGGGGGAGGGGGGGCCTACGAGCAGTACTTC,CASSVGGGGAYEQYF
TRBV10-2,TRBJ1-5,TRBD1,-,TGCGCCAGCAGTTCTCGGGACAGGGATAGGGATCAGCCCCAGCATTTT,CASSSRDRDRDQPQHF
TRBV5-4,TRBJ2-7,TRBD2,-,TGTGCCAGCAGCATGACTAGCGGGGACTACGAGCAGTACTTC,CASSMTSGDYEQYF
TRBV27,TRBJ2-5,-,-,TGTGCCAGCAGTTCGGGACTCCGGGGAGAGACCCAGTACTTC,CASSSGLRGETQYF
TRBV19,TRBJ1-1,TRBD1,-,TGTGCCAGTAGTATTCGGGCAGGGGGCCCTGAAGCTTTCTTT,CASSIRAGGPEAFF
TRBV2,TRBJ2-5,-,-,TGTGCCAGCAGTGAATCCGAGCTTGTGACCCAGTACTTC,CASSESELVTQYF
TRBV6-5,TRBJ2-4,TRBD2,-,TGTGCCAGCAGCGGACTAGCGGGGGTCAAAAACATTCAGTACTTC,CASSGLAGVKNIQYF
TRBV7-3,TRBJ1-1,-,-,TGTGCCAGCAGCCTCTACGGTGAGAACACTGAAGCTTTCTTT,CASSLYGENTEAFF
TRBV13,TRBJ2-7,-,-,TGTGCCAGCAGCTTAGCCCTCAGACACGACGCCTACGAGCAGTACTTC,CASSLALRHDAYEQYF
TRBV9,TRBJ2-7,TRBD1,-,TGTGCCAGCAGCGCAACGGGACAGACCCACGAGCAGTACTTC,CASSATGQTHEQYF
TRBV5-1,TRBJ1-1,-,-,TGCGCCAGCAGCCGGTTTGAAGGATTGAACACTGAAGCTTTCTTT,CASSRFEGLNTEAFF
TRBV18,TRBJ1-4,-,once,TGTGCCAGCTCACCGCAAGTGACAGCCCCTAATGAAAAACTGTTTTTT,CASSPQVTAPNEKLFF
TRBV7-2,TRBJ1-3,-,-,TGTGCCAGCAGCTTACAAGGACAGAACTCTGGAAACACCATATATTTT,CASSLQGQNSGNTIYF
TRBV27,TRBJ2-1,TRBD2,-,TGTGCCAGCAGAACCCTAGCGGGAGCAAATGAGCAGTTCTTC,CASRTLAGANEQFF